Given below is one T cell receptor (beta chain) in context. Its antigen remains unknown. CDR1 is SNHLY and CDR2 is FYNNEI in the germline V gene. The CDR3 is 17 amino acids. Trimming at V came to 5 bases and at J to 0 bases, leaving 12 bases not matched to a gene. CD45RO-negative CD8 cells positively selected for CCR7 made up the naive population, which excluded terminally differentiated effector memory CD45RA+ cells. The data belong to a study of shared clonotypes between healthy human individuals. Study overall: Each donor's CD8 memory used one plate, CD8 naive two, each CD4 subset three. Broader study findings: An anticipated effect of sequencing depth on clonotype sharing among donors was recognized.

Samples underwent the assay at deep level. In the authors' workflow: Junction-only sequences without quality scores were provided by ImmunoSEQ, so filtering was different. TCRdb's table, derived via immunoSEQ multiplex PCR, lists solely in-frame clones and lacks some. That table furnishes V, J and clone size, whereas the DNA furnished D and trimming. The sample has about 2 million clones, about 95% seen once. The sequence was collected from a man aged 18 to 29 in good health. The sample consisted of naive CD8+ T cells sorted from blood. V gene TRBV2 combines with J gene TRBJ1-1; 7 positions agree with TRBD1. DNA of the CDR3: TGTGCCAGCAGTCTAACCACAGGGGCATTCATGAACACTGAAGCTTTCTTT. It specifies CASSLTTGAFMNTEAFF.